The T cell receptor beta chain under discussion was sequenced for a study of beta chain features in type 1 diabetes. Cell sorting via CD45RO/CCR7/CD25/CD127/CD95/CD27 was performed to obtain CD4+ naive, central memory, regulatory and stem cell-like memory cells. Germline CDR1 reads SGHRS; CDR2 reads YFSETQ. This CDR3 spans 16 amino acids. With 0 bases clipped from V and 6 bases from J, the junction kept 3 bases outside the gene matches. The investigators reverse transcribed all of the isolated RNA, so they sequenced expressed TCRB transcripts. Assay used: immunoSEQ multiplex PCR; TCRdb lists only in-frame clones, some missing. Among 300,000 to 400,000 clones listed, less than 10% were seen once.

The TCR was taken from a young woman in good health. The chain joins TRBV5-1 to TRBJ2-1; 13 positions match TRBD2. What was sequenced was central memory CD4+ T cells from blood. The CDR3: CASSLGGLAGFNEQFF. As DNA, the CDR3 is TGCGCCAGCAGCTTGGGGGGACTAGCGGGATTCAATGAGCAGTTCTTC.